This T cell receptor beta chain was observed in a study of blood T cell repertoires in COVID-19. The assay was immunoSEQ multiplex PCR, and TCRdb's table has in-frame clones only and misses some. The table shows approximately 270,000 clones, with about 89% occurring only once. CDR1 and CDR2 from the germline V gene are MDHEN and SYDVKM. Trimming cost V 6 bases and J 9 bases; bases outside gene matches: 10. This CDR3 has 15 amino acids. The chain recombines TRBV28 with TRBJ2-1, with TRBD2 matching over 11 bases. Sequencing was done on a sample of peripheral blood. The receptor was isolated from a man in his forties or fifties with active or convalescent COVID-19. The CDR3 coding sequence is TGTGCCAGCAGATTTAGCGGGGGGGTATCAAGTGAGCAGTTCTTC. Translating gives CASRFSGGVSSEQFF.